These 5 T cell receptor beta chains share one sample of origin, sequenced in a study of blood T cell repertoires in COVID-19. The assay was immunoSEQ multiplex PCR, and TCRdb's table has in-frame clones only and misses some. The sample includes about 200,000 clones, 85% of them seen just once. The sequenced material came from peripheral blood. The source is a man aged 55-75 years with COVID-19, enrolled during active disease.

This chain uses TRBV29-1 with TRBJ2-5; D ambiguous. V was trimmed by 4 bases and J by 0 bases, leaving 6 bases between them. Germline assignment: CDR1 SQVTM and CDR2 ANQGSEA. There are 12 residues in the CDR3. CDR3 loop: CSVAVHQETQYF. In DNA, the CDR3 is TGCAGCGTTGCGGTCCACCAAGAGACCCAGTACTTC. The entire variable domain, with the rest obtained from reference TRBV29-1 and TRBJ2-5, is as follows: SAVISQKPSRDICQRGTSLTIQCQVDSQVTMMFWYRQQPGQSLTLIATANQGSEATYESGFVIDKFPISRPNLTFSTLTVSNMSPEDSSIYLCSVAVHQETQYFGPGTRLLVL.

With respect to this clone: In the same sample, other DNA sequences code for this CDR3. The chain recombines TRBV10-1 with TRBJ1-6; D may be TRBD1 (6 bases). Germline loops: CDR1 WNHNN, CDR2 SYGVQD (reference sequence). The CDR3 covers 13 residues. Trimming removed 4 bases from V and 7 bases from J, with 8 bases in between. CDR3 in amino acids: CASSGTVNSPLHF. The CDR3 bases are TGCGCCAGCAGTGGGACAGTGAATTCACCCCTCCACTTT.

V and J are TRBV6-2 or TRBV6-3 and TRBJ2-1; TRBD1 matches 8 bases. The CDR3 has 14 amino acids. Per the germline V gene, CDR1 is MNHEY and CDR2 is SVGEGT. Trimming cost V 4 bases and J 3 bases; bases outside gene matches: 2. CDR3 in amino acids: CASSWDRNYNEQFF. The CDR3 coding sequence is TGTGCCAGCAGTTGGGACAGGAACTACAATGAGCAGTTCTTC.

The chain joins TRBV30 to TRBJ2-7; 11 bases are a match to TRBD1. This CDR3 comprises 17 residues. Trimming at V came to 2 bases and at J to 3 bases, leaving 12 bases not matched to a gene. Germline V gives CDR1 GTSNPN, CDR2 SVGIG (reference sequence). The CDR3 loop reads CAWSFPLDRGLHYEQYF. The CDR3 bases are TGTGCCTGGAGTTTCCCCTTGGACAGGGGGCTCCACTACGAGCAGTACTTC.

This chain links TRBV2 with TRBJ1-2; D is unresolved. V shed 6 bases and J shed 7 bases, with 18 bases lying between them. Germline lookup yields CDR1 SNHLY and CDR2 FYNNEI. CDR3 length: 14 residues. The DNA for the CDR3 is TGTGCCAGCAGCGCCCAGCGGGCTAACCTTGGCTACACCTTC. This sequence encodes CASSAQRANLGYTF. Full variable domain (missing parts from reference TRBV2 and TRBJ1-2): EPEVTQTPSHQVTQMGQEVILRCVPISNHLYFYWYRQILGQKVEFLVSFYNNEISEKSEIFDDQFSVERPDGSNFTLKIRSTKLEDSAMYFCASSAQRANLGYTFGSGTRLTVV.